This is a list of T cell receptor beta chains from one sample in a study of blood T cell repertoires in COVID-19. TCRdb's copy holds only in-frame clones and misses some; the assay was immunoSEQ multiplex PCR. This sample has fewer than 25,000 clones; roughly 89% occur once, and the top ten carry approximately 27%. Sequencing used peripheral blood. These receptors all stem from a man between 65 and 85 years old with COVID-19, enrolled during active disease. Both conserved end residues are part of each CDR3. The D gene is left open where the match is weak. Expanded clones are given a class, and other clones once, few, many or no size at all.

CDR3 DNA,CDR3 protein,clone size,D gene,V gene,J gene
TGTGCCAGCAGTGCCATTTTACTAGCGGGGGGCCCTTCTAGCACAGATACGCAGTATTTT,CASSAILLAGGPSSTDTQYF,NA,TRBD2,TRBV6-1,TRBJ2-3
TGTGCCTGGAGCCCATACCGGGTTTCACGCTCTGGGGCCAACGTCCTGACTTTC,CAWSPYRVSRSGANVLTF,NA,NA,TRBV30,TRBJ2-6
TGTGCCAGCAGCTTGGACAGGGCGAATTCACCCCTCCACTTT,CASSLDRANSPLHF,NA,NA,TRBV5-4,TRBJ1-6
TGTGCCAGTAGTTCACAGTACAATGAGCAGTTCTTC,CASSSQYNEQFF,NA,NA,TRBV19,TRBJ2-1
TGTGCCTGGGCAACTACCGGGTCGGAGCTGTTTTTT,CAWATTGSELFF,NA,NA,TRBV30,TRBJ2-2
TGCGCCAGCAGCTTGAGGGGTTACGAGCAGTACTTC,CASSLRGYEQYF,NA,NA,TRBV5-1,TRBJ2-7
TGTGCCAGCAGCTTAGCGAGAACCACAGATACGCAGTATTTT,CASSLARTTDTQYF,NA,NA,TRBV7-2,TRBJ2-3
TGTGCCAGCAGCCAGACAACGACTGAAGCTTTCTTT,CASSQTTTEAFF,NA,NA,TRBV14,TRBJ1-1
TGTGCCAGCAGCAACAGGGCTTCGAACACTGAAGCTTTCTTT,CASSNRASNTEAFF,NA,NA,TRBV7-2,TRBJ1-1
TGTGCCAGCAGCCACTCACCGGGGGGGCCCTACGAGCAGTACTTC,CASSHSPGGPYEQYF,once,TRBD2,TRBV3-1/TRBV3-2,TRBJ2-7